This T cell receptor beta chain was found in a study of T cell responses to AZD1222 COVID-19 vaccine. Regarding the study as a whole: Among spike-specific TCRs, nearly half reportedly target unmutated variant regions. Donors were chiefly white British, with a greater number of females, and clonal diversity was perhaps underestimated. Sampling that yielded the repertoires occurred only after the peak T cell response. Baseline antibody screening turned up just six or seven seropositive AZD1222 recipients.

Clones were sequenced by immunoSEQ multiplex PCR, and TCRdb holds only the in-frame ones, with some missing. The table has some 200,000 clones, 88% seen once. The V segment lost 6 bases and the J segment 6 bases; nucleotides outside the gene matches: 9. The CDR3 length is 15 residues. Germline assignment: CDR1 KGHSH and CDR2 LQKENI. With respect to this clone: The antigen remains undetermined.

The source is an adult who received the AZD1222 COVID-19 vaccine. Sample: peripheral blood, taken 28 days after the second AZD1222 dose. The chain carries TRBV18 and TRBJ2-2, with 8 positions matching TRBD1. Here the CDR3 DNA reads TGTGCCAGCTCTCCGACAGGGGACCCGGCCGGGGAGCTGTTTTTT. Translating gives CASSPTGDPAGELFF. Based on the CDR3 plus reference TRBV18 and TRBJ2-2, the full variable domain is NAGVMQNPRHLVRRRGQEARLRCSPMKGHSHVYWYRQLPEEGLKFMVYLQKENIIDESGMPKERFSAEFPKEGPSILRIQQVVRGDSAAYFCASSPTGDPAGELFFGEGSRLTVL.